This passage covers 4 T cell receptor beta chains from one sample sequenced in a study of blood T cell repertoires in COVID-19. Produced via immunoSEQ multiplex PCR; TCRdb's table is partial and in-frame only. The profile shows around 400,000 clones, about 88% of them singletons. The specimen was PBMCs or T cells enriched from blood (not recorded which). The receptors were sampled from a woman aged 18 to 35 who had been exposed to COVID-19.

This clone was seen a few times. The V and J genes are TRBV5-1 and TRBJ2-7; weak D call: TRBD1 (6 bases). The length of the CDR3 is 13 residues. Trimming removed 2 bases from V and 7 bases from J, with 13 bases in between. The germline V gene encodes CDR1 SGHRS and CDR2 YFSETQ. The CDR3 region is CASSFTQGAEQYF. The CDR3, as DNA: TGCGCCAGCAGCTTTACACAGGGTGCGGAGCAGTACTTC.

The chain couples TRBV5-1 to TRBJ2-5; 7 nucleotides match TRBD2. This CDR3 comprises 18 residues. The ends lost 2 bases at V and 5 bases at J; junction bases unmatched: 18. The germline CDR1 and CDR2 sequences are SGHRS and YFSETQ. The CDR3 region is CASSLRGAAGEPWETQYF. The CDR3 nucleotides read TGCGCCAGCAGCTTAAGGGGAGCGGCGGGGGAACCATGGGAGACCCAGTACTTC.

The genes are TRBV28 and TRBJ1-2; weak D call: TRBD1 (5 bases). Trimming left V 4 bases short and J 3 bases short, with 9 bases between. The CDR3 runs 13 residues. Germline V gene data show CDR1 as MDHEN and CDR2 as SYDVKM. In nucleotides, the CDR3 is TGTGCCAGCAGTTCGACAGAATACTATGGCTACACCTTC. It is translated as CASSSTEYYGYTF.

The chain links TRBV18 to TRBJ1-6; maybe TRBD1 (6 bases). This CDR3 has 16 residues. V gave up 3 bases and J gave up 7 bases, with 16 bases separating them. Germline V gives CDR1 KGHSH, CDR2 LQKENI. The CDR3 region has the DNA TGTGCCAGCTCACCGACAGGCCCCTCTGGCAATTCACCCCTCCACTTT. This sequence encodes CASSPTGPSGNSPLHF.